These 23 T cell receptor beta chains were sequenced from one sample in a study of T cells expressing NK-cell markers. After re-calling the 5' RACE reads, TCRdb lists one entry per CDR3 protein, DNA absent. Its table records 500,000 to 700,000 distinct CDR3 sequences. The sequenced sample was blood T cells: a sorted CD56 or NKG2C T cell subset, CD4+ or CD8+ T cells, or bulk PBMC T cells (not recorded which). Every receptor here comes from a man between 18 and 29 years old in good health.

The rearrangement uses TRBV7-2 and TRBJ2-1; TCRdb's D call, TRBD1, is unchecked because there is no DNA. The germline CDR1 and CDR2 sequences are SGHTA and FQGNSA. The CDR3 contains 17 residues. This CDR3 reads CASSLQSRDRAYNEQFF.

This chain uses TRBV13 with TRBJ2-5; the D call of TRBD2 rests on TCRdb alone, since no DNA is present to check it. The CDR3 totals 15 residues. The germline V gene encodes CDR1 PRHDT and CDR2 FYEKMQ (reference sequence). CDR3 sequence reads: CASSSGAGPRETQYF.

The chain is built from TRBV28 and TRBJ2-5; without DNA, the TCRdb call of TRBD1 cannot be checked. Germline CDR1 reads MDHEN; CDR2 reads SYDVKM. The CDR3 is 14 amino acids. The CDR3 sequence: CASSPQGARETQYF. Filled out from reference TRBV28 and TRBJ2-5, the complete variable domain reads DVKVTQSSRYLVKRTGEKVFLECVQDMDHENMFWYRQDPGLGLRLIYFSYDVKMKEKGDIPEGYSVSREKKERFSLILESASTNQTSMYLCASSPQGARETQYFGPGTRLLVL.

The chain is built from TRBV6-6 and TRBJ2-1; the TRBD2 assignment by TCRdb is unverifiable without DNA. CDR1 MNHNY and CDR2 SVGAGI come from the germline V gene (reference sequence). This CDR3 is built from 12 residues. CDR3 residues: CASSYHGPEQFF.

V and J are TRBV9 and TRBJ2-1; there is no DNA to check the TCRdb D call of TRBD2. CDR1 is SGDLS, CDR2 YYNGEE, per germline. There are 11 residues in the CDR3. CDR3 region: CASTSGDEQFF.

This sequence joins TRBV20-1 and TRBJ2-5; TCRdb reports TRBD2, a call that lacks DNA to check it against. This CDR3 spans 14 amino acids. The germline CDR1 and CDR2 sequences are DFQATT and SNEGSKA (reference sequence). CDR3 protein: CLAAGFDSQETQYF.

The CDR3 loop reads CASSLRWGTSGLTDTQYF. The rearrangement uses TRBV27 and TRBJ2-3; lacking DNA, the TRBD2 call made by TCRdb goes unchecked. The CDR3 has 18 residues. Per germline, CDR1 MNHEY and CDR2 SMNVEV (reference sequence).

The CDR3 reads CASSAGTDTYEQYF. The chain uses TRBV25-1 and TRBJ2-7; without DNA, the TCRdb call of TRBD1 cannot be checked. The germline CDR1 and CDR2 sequences are MGHDK and SYGVNS. The CDR3 totals 14 residues.

The CDR3: CSARDWTRRSRAYEQYF. The J gene is TRBJ2-7, the V gene TRBV20-1; there is no DNA to check the TCRdb D call of TRBD2. CDR1 and CDR2 from the germline V gene are DFQATT and SNEGSKA (reference sequence). The CDR3 totals 17 residues.

V and J are TRBV4-2 and TRBJ2-5; TCRdb reports TRBD1, a call that lacks DNA to check it against. The CDR3 spans 14 residues. Per germline, CDR1 LGHNA and CDR2 YNFKEQ. The CDR3 spells CASSQGGRGETQYF.

V and J are TRBV11-2 and TRBJ2-1; absent DNA, TCRdb's TRBD2 call cannot be checked. Per germline, CDR1 SGHAT and CDR2 FQNNGV. The CDR3 spans 16 residues. CDR3 amino acids: CASSFHGTPRGNEQFF.

The chain uses TRBV6-2 or TRBV6-3 and TRBJ2-3; TCRdb's D call of TRBD2 is untestable without DNA. In germline, CDR1 is MNHEY, CDR2 SVGEGT. The CDR3 loop spans 17 amino acids. Here the CDR3 reads CASSYDLGGGPEDTQYF.

The chain employs TRBV29-1 and TRBJ1-1; TCRdb's D call of TRBD1 is untestable without DNA. This CDR3 is 14 amino acids long. Germline assignment: CDR1 SQVTM and CDR2 ANQGSEA. The CDR3 region is CSVKALSLNTEAFF.

The V call is TRBV2, the J call TRBJ2-5; no DNA is available, so the TRBD1 call from TCRdb remains unchecked. CDR1 SNHLY and CDR2 FYNNEI come from the germline V gene. The CDR3 runs 14 residues. The CDR3 spells CASRRGQYQETQYF.

V gene TRBV2 combines with J gene TRBJ1-1; the TCRdb call, TRBD1, lacks DNA for checking. This CDR3 region has 14 residues. CDR1 is SNHLY and CDR2 is FYNNEI in the germline V gene. The CDR3: CASSADSPETEAFF.

CDR3: CASSALAGETYNEQFF. The chain uses TRBV25-1 and TRBJ2-1; without DNA, the TCRdb call of TRBD2 cannot be checked. Germline-derived CDR1 and CDR2 are MGHDK and SYGVNS. This CDR3 is built from 16 residues. Full variable domain (remainder filled in from reference TRBV25-1 and TRBJ2-1): EADIYQTPRYLVIGTGKKITLECSQTMGHDKMYWYQQDPGMELHLIHYSYGVNSTEKGDLSSESTVSRIRTEHFPLTLESARPSHTSQYLCASSALAGETYNEQFFGPGTRLTVL.

The V and J genes are TRBV12-3 or TRBV12-4 and TRBJ2-7; lacking DNA, the TRBD1 call made by TCRdb goes unchecked. The CDR3 totals 17 residues. This CDR3 is CASNGQAPYSSIYEQYF.

The chain carries TRBV20-1 and TRBJ1-1; checking the TCRdb D call of TRBD1 is not possible without DNA. This CDR3 is built from 15 residues. The germline CDR1 and CDR2 sequences are DFQATT and SNEGSKA (reference sequence). The CDR3 sequence: CSARAPTQGSAEAFF.

The chain recombines TRBV5-5 with TRBJ1-2. Per the germline V gene, CDR1 is SGHKS and CDR2 is YYEKEE (reference sequence). This CDR3 contains 14 residues. The CDR3 spells CASSLSAVNYGYTF.

The rearrangement uses TRBV20-1 and TRBJ1-2; as DNA is missing, the TRBD1 call by TCRdb cannot be tested. Germline V gene data show CDR1 as DFQATT and CDR2 as SNEGSKA (reference sequence). The CDR3 consists of 16 residues. CDR3 amino acids: CSAFGQVPLEKYGYTF.

The rearrangement uses TRBV28 and TRBJ2-3; TCRdb designates TRBD1, a call that cannot be tested without DNA. This CDR3 region has 16 residues. Germline V gene data show CDR1 as MDHEN and CDR2 as SYDVKM. The CDR3 here is CASSYQGADSTDTQYF.

The J gene is TRBJ1-2, the V gene TRBV12-3 or TRBV12-4. This CDR3 has 11 amino acids. CDR3 region: CASRSRGGYTF.

The CDR3 sequence: CASSLSTLANTGELFF. The chain uses TRBV12-3 or TRBV12-4 and TRBJ2-2. CDR3 length: 16 amino acids.